This T cell receptor beta chain was documented in a study of T cell responses to AZD1222 COVID-19 vaccine. The study's findings and limits: After the peak T cell response, and only then, were repertoires sampled. Clonal diversity was possibly underestimated, and white British individuals and females predominated among donors. There were vaccine-associated CD4 TCRs across spike, dominant at 160-218 and 743-854. Unmutated variant regions reportedly attract nearly half of all spike-specific TCRs.

The protocol was immunoSEQ multiplex PCR, while the TCRdb copy is restricted to in-frame clones and leaves out a portion. The sample records some 99,000 clones, around 87% being singletons. Concerning this clone: No antigen is known for it.

This CDR3 is 14 amino acids long. V gave up 6 bases and J gave up 2 bases, with 11 bases separating them. CDR1 and CDR2 from the germline V gene are SGHNT and YYREEE (reference sequence). The clonotype comes from an adult who received the AZD1222 COVID-19 vaccine. The gene calls are TRBV5-4 and TRBJ1-4; perhaps TRBD1 as D (6 bases). Here the sequenced sample was peripheral blood, taken 28 days after the second AZD1222 dose. CDR3 in amino acids: CASTQGGTNEKLFF. The CDR3 nucleotides are TGTGCCAGCACCCAAGGGGGGACTAATGAAAAACTGTTTTTT.